Described below is a single T cell receptor (beta chain) sequence and its context. Its antigen is not identified. The sample belongs to a study of blood T cells in healthy people across ages. Study-wide results and caveats: Roughly linear declines in TCR beta diversity per million T cells occurred with age. Diversity was estimated from one million T cells, and these estimates were considered underestimates.

Aged about 6 to 95, donors were systemically healthy Caucasians from Russia. With each sample, at least 5 micrograms of total RNA were extracted. With a J-beta primer mix and a sample-barcoded 5' primer, a second PCR ran about 6 to 11 cycles. TCRdb re-derived calls from the 5' RACE reads in MiXCR, one entry per CDR3 protein. The table records around 500,000 distinct CDR3 sequences, 40% to 55% of them present only once. The germline V and J ends were trimmed by 4 bases and 6 bases, with 16 bases remaining between them. CDR3 length: 13 amino acids. From germline, CDR1 is SQVTM and CDR2 ANQGSEA. V usage is TRBV29-1 and J usage is TRBJ2-7, with D perhaps TRBD1 (6 bases). Sequencing was performed on blood. The sequence was obtained from an elderly man in good health. CDR3 bases: TGCAGCGTTGCGTACAGGGAGAATTCCGAGCAGTACTTC. It yields the protein CSVAYRENSEQYF.